The rows below give T cell receptor beta chains drawn from one sample of a study of cytomegalovirus exposure and HLA in healthy donors. This table comes from immunoSEQ multiplex PCR, and its TCRdb copy is limited to in-frame clones, with some not included. The profile covers 45,000 to 55,000 clones, with about 78% appearing a single time and 7% to 10% taken by the ten largest. The source material was PBMCs. These receptors originate from a young man in good health and CMV-seropositive. The CDR3 runs from the conserved cysteine through the conserved F or W. D genes are given only for firm matches. The size of a clone is reported for some rows only, either as once, few or many, or as a class for expanded clones.

J	D	size	V	DNA	CDR3
TRBJ2-5	TRBD1	-	TRBV11-2	TGTGCCAGCAGCTTTTCGAGGGGACAGGGAAAAGAGACCCAGTACTTC	CASSFSRGQGKETQYF
TRBJ1-3	-	-	TRBV6-5	TGTGCCAGCAGTTTGTTCAGGTTGTCTGGAAACACCATATATTTT	CASSLFRLSGNTIYF
TRBJ2-7	-	once	TRBV6-5	TGTGCCAGCAGTTACCCAGGTACCTACGAGCAGTACTTC	CASSYPGTYEQYF
TRBJ2-2	TRBD1	-	TRBV15	TGTGCCACCAGCATCAGAGAACAGGGGGCGGGCACCGGGGAGCTGTTTTTT	CATSIREQGAGTGELFF
TRBJ1-1	-	-	TRBV7-8	TGTGCCAGCAGCCCTAAGGGGGGGGGTTGGACTGAAGCTTTCTTT	CASSPKGGGWTEAFF
TRBJ2-7	-	-	TRBV4-1	TGCGCCAGCAGCCAAGACCAGGGCCTCTCCTACGAGCAGTACTTC	CASSQDQGLSYEQYF
TRBJ1-4	TRBD1	few	TRBV5-1	TGCGCCAGCAGCTTCAGGGGGTTTAATGAAAAACTGTTTTTT	CASSFRGFNEKLFF
TRBJ2-7	-	-	TRBV5-1	TGCGCCAGCAGCTTGGGACAATCCTACGAGCAGTACTTC	CASSLGQSYEQYF
TRBJ2-5	TRBD2	-	TRBV6-5	TGTGCCAGCACAGCTAGCGGGGGGAACCAAGAGACCCAGTACTTC	CASTASGGNQETQYF
TRBJ2-5	TRBD2	-	TRBV9	TGTGCCAGCAGCGATGGGACTAGCGGGGGAGACGGGGAGACCCAGTACTTC	CASSDGTSGGDGETQYF
TRBJ1-2	-	-	TRBV7-9	TGTTCCAGCAGCCCAATTAATAGGGACATTATCCTGCGCGGCTACACCTTC	CSSSPINRDIILRGYTF
TRBJ2-5	-	-	TRBV5-1	TGCGCCAGCAGCTTGGGTTCTCCCGCGATGGATGGGACAAAATCTCAAGAGACCCAGTACTTC	CASSLGSPAMDGTKSQETQYF
TRBJ2-6	TRBD1	-	TRBV27	TGTGCCAGCAGTCCGCAGGGGGCTGGGGCCAACGTCCTGACTTTC	CASSPQGAGANVLTF
TRBJ2-3	-	-	TRBV5-1	TGCGCCAGCAGCTTAGGCGGGGGCACAGATACGCAGTATTTT	CASSLGGGTDTQYF